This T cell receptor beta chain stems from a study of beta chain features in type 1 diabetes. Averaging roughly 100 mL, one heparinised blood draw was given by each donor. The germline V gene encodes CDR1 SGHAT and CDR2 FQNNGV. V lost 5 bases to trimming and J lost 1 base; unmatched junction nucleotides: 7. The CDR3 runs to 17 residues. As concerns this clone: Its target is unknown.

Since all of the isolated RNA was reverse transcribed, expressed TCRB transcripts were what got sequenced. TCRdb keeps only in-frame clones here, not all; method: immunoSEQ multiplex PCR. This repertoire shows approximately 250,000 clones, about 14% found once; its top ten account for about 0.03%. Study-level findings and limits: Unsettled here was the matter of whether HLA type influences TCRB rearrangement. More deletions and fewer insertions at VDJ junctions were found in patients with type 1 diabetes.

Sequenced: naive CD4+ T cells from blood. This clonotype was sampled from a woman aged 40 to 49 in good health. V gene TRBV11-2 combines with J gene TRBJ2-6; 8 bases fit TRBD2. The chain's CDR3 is CASSPWTSQSGANVLTF. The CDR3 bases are TGTGCCAGCAGCCCGTGGACTAGCCAATCTGGGGCCAACGTCCTGACTTTC.